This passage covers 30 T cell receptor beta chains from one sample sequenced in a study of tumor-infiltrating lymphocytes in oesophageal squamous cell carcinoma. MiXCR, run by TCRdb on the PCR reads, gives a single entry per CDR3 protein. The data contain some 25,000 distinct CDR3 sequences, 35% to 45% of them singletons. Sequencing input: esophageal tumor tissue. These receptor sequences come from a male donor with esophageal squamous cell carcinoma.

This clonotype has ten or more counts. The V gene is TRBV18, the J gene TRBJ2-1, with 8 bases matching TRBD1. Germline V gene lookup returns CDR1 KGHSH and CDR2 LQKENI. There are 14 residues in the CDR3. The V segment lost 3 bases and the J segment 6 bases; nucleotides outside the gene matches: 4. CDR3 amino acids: CASSPGTGSNEQFF. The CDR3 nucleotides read TGTGCCAGCTCACCCGGGACAGGCTCCAATGAGCAGTTCTTC.

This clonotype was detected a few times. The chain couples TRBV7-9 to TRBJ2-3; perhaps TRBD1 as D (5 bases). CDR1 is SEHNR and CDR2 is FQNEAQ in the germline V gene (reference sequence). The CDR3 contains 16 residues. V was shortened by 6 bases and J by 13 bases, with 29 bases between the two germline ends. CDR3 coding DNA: TGTGCCAGCAGTCATTCCTCAGGGCGACTTGTTCGTCGTGAGTATTTT. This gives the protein CASSHSSGRLVRREYF.

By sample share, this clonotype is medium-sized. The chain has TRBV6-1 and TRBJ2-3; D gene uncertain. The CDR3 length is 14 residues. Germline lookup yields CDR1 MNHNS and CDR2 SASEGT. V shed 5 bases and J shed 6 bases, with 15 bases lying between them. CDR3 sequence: CASSQRADGDTQYF. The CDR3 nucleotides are TGTGCCAGCAGTCAACGGGCCGACGGGGATACGCAGTATTTT.

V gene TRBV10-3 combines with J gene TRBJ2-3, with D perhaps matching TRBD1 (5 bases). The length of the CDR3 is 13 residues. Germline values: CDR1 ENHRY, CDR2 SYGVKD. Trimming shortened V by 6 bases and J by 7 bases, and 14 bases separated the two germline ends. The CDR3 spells CAIRTADLYTQYF. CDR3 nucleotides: TGTGCCATCAGGACAGCCGATCTCTATACGCAGTATTTT.

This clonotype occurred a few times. The CDR3 region has the DNA TGTGCCAGCAGCTTAACGGCAGCACCCTCTTACGAGCAGTACTTC. It specifies CASSLTAAPSYEQYF. This chain links TRBV7-3 with TRBJ2-5, with unresolved D. The DNA end favors TRBJ2-7, so the J call may be wrong. Looked up from germline, CDR1 is SGHTA and CDR2 is FQGTGA. This CDR3 spans 15 amino acids.

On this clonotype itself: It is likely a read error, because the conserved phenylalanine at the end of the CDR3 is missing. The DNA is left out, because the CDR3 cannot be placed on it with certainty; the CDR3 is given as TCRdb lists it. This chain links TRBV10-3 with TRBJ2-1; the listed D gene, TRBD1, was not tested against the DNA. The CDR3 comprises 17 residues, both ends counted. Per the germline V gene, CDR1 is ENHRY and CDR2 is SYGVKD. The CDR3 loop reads CAIRSGDAIGYTFGSAP.

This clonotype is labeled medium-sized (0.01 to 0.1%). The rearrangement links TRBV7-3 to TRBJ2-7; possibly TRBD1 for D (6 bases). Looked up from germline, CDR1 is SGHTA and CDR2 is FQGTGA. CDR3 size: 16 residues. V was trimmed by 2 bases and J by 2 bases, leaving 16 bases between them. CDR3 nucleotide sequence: TGTGCCAGCAGCTTAGTGGGCAGGGGACCCCCCTACGAGCAGTACTTC. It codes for CASSLVGRGPPYEQYF.

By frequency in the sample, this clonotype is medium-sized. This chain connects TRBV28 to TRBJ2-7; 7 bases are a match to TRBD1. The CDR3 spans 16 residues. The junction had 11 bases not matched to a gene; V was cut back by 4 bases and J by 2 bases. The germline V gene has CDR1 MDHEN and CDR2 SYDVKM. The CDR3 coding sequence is TGTGCCAGCAGTTCTCCGGGACAGTCCCGTCCCTACGAGCAGTACTTC. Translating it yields CASSSPGQSRPYEQYF.

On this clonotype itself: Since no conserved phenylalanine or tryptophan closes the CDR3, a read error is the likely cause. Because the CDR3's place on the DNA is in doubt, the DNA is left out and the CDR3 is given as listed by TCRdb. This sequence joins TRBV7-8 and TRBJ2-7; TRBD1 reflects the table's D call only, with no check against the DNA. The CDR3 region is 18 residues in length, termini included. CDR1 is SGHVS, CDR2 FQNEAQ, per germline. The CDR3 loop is CASSFYATGKYNEQFFGA.

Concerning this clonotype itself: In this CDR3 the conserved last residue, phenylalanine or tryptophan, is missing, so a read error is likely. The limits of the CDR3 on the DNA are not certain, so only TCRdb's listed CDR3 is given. The CDR3: CASSFKLHNEQFFGA. The V gene is TRBV7-2, the J gene TRBJ2-6; the D call TRBD1 from the table was never checked on the DNA. The CDR3 sequence runs 15 residues, both termini included. The germline V gene has CDR1 SGHTA and CDR2 FQGNSA.

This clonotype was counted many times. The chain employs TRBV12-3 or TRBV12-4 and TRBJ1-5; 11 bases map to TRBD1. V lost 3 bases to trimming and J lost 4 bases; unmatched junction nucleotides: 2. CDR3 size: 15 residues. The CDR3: CASSFGTGGNQPQHF. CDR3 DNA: TGTGCCAGCAGTTTCGGGACAGGGGGGAATCAGCCCCAGCATTTT.

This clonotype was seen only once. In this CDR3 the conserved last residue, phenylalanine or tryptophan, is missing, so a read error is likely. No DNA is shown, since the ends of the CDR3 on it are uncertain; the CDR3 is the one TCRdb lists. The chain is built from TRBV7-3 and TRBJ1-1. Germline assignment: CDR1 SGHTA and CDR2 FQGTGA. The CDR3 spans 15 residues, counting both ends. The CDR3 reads CASSFGPGGSSTSGQ.

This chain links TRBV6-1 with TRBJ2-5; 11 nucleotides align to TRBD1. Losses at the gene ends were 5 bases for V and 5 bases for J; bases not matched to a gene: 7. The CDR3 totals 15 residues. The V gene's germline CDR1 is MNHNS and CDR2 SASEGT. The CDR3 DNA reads TGTGCCAGCAGTACGGGACAGGGGGTTGCGGAGACCCAGTACTTC. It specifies CASSTGQGVAETQYF.

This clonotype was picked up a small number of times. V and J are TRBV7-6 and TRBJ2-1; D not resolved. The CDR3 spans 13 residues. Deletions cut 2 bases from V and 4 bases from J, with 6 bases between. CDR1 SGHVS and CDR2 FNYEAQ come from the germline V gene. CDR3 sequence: CASSLTRYNEQFF. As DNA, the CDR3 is TGTGCCAGCAGCTTAACCAGATACAATGAGCAGTTCTTC.

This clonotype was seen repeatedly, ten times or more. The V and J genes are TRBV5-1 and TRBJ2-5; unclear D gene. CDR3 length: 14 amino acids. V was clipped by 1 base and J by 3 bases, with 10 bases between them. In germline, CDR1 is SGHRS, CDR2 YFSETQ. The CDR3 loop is CASSLRTEEETQYF. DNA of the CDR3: TGCGCCAGCAGCTTGCGAACAGAAGAAGAGACCCAGTACTTC.

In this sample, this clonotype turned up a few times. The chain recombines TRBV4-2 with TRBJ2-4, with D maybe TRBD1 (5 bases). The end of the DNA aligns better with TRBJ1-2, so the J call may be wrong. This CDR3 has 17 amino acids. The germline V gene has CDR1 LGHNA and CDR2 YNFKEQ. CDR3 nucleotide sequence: TGTGCCAGCAGCCAAGATCCGCCAGTACGGGGGGACTATGGCTACACCTTC. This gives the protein CASSQDPPVRGDYGYTF.

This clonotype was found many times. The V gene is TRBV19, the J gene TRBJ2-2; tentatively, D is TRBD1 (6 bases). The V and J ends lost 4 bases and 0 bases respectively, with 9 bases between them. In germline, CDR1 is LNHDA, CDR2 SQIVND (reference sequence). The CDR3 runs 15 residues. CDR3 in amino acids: CASSTGHSNTGELFF. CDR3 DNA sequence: TGTGCCAGTAGTACGGGACACTCGAACACCGGGGAGCTGTTTTTT.

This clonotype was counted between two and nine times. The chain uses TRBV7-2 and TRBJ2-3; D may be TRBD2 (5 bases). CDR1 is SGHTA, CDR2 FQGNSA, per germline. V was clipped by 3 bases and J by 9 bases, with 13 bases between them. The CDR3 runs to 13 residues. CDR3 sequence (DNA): TGTGCCAGCAGCTTGGTCTATGGGGAGACGCAGTATTTT. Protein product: CASSLVYGETQYF.

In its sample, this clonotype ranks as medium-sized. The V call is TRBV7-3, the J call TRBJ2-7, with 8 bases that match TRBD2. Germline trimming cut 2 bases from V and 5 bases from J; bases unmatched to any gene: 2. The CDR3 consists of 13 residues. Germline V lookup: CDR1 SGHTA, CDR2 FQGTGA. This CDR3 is CASSLAGGHEQYF. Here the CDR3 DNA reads TGTGCCAGCAGCTTAGCGGGAGGACACGAGCAGTACTTC. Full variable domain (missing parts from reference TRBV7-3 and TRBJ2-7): GAGVSQTPSNKVTEKGKYVELRCDPISGHTALYWYRQSLGQGPEFLIYFQGTGAADDSGLPNDRFFAVRPEGSVSTLKIQRTERGDSAVYLCASSLAGGHEQYFGPGTRLTVT.

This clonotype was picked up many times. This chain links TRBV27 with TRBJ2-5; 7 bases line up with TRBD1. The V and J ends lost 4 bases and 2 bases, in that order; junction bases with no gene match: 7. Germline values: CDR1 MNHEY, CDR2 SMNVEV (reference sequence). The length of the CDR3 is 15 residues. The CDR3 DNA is TGTGCCAGCAGTTCCACCTTGGACAGGCAAGAGACCCAGTACTTC. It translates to CASSSTLDRQETQYF.

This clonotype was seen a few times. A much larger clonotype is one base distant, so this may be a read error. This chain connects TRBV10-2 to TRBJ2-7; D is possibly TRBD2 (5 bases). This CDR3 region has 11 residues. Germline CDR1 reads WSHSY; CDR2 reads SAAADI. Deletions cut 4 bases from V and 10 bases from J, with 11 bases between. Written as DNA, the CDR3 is TGCGCCAGCAGTGTTGAGGGCAACCAGTACTTC. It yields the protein CASSVEGNQYF.

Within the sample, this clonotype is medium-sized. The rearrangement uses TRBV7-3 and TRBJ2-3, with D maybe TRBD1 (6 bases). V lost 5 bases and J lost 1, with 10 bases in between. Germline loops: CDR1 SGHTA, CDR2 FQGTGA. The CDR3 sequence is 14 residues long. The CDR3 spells CASSKEGGTDTQYF. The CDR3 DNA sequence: TGTGCCAGCAGCAAAGAGGGGGGCACAGATACGCAGTATTTT.

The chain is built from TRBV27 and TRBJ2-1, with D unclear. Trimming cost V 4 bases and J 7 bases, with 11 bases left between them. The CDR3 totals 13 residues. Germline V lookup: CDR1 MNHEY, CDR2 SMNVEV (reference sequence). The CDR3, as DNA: TGTGCCAGCAGTTCCGCAGGTTCAAATGAGCAGTTCTTC. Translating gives CASSSAGSNEQFF.

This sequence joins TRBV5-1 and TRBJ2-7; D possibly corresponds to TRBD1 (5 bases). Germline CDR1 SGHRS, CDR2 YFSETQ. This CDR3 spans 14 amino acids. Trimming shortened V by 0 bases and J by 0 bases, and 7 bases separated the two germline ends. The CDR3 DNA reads TGCGCCAGCAGCTTGGCGACAGACTCCTACGAGCAGTACTTC. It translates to CASSLATDSYEQYF.

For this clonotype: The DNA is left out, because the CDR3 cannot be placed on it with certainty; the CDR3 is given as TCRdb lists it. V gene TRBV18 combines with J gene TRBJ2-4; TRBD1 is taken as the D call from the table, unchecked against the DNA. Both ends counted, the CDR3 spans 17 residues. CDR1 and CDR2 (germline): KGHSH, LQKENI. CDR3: CASSPDRGRGLWLHLRF.

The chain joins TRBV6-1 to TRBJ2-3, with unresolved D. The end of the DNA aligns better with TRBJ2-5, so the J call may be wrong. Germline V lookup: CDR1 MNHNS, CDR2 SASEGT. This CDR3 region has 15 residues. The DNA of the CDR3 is TGTGCCAGCAGTGCCGGTGGGGTAGAGCCCGAATTCCAGTACTTC. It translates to CASSAGGVEPEFQYF.

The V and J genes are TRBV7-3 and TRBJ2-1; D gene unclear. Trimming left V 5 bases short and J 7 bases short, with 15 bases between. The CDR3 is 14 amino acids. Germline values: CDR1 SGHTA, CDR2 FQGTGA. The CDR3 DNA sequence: TGTGCCAGCAGCCCCCTGAGTTCATCGAATGAGCAGTTCTTC. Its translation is CASSPLSSSNEQFF. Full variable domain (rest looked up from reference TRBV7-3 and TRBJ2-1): GAGVSQTPSNKVTEKGKYVELRCDPISGHTALYWYRQSLGQGPEFLIYFQGTGAADDSGLPNDRFFAVRPEGSVSTLKIQRTERGDSAVYLCASSPLSSSNEQFFGPGTRLTVL.

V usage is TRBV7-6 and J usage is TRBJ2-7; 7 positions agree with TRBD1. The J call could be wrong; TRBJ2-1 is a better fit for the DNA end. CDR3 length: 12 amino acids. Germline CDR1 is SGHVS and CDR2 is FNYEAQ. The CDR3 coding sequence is TGTGCCAGCAGCTTAGGGGGACAGGAGCAGTTCTTC. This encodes CASSLGGQEQFF.

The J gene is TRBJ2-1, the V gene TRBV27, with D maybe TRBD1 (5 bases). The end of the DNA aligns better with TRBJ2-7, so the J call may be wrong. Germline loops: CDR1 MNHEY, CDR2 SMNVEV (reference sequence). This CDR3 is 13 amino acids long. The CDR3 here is CASSLLQGYEQYF. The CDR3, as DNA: TGTGCCAGCAGTTTACTCCAGGGCTACGAGCAGTACTTC.

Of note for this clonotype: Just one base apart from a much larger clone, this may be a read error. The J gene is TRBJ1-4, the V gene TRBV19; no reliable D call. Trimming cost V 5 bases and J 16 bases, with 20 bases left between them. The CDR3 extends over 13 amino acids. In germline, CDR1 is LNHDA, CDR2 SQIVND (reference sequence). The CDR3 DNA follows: TGTGCCAGTAGTCCTCTGCGGGGAGATACGCAGTTTTTT. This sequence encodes CASSPLRGDTQFF.